This entry lists 4 T cell receptor beta chains sequenced from one sample in a study of lymphopenia after photon versus proton radiotherapy. Libraries were prepared by immunoSEQ multiplex PCR; TCRdb keeps only in-frame clonotypes and omits some of them. The top ten hold approximately 2.9% of the sample, which has some 41,000 clones, under 90% seen once. This specimen was peripheral blood, taken from a patient treated with photon-based radiotherapy. All receptors derive from a man aged 45-60 years with gastric cancer.

V is TRBV4-1 and J is TRBJ1-3; TRBD1 matches at 7 bases. V shed 4 bases, J shed 2 bases, and the junction held 5 bases outside the gene matches. The CDR3 is 15 residues long. The germline V gene encodes CDR1 MGHRA and CDR2 YSYEKL. CDR3 in amino acids: CASSRGGQTGNTIYF. The DNA for the CDR3 is TGCGCCAGCAGCCGAGGGGGACAGACTGGAAACACCATATATTTT.

The chain recombines TRBV30 with TRBJ1-1; D remains ambiguous. The CDR3 loop spans 14 amino acids. V lost 3 bases, J lost 4 bases, and 15 bases lay in between. Germline loops: CDR1 GTSNPN, CDR2 SVGIG (reference sequence). CDR3 region: CAWRPGKVRTEAFF. The CDR3 DNA is TGTGCCTGGAGGCCAGGCAAAGTGCGCACTGAAGCTTTCTTT.

This clone has a single count. This chain uses TRBV5-4 with TRBJ2-7; 9 bases agree with TRBD1. The J segment lost 7 bases and the V segment lost 4 bases, leaving 6 bases of the junction unmatched. The CDR3 consists of 13 residues. Per the germline V gene, CDR1 is SGHNT and CDR2 is YYREEE (reference sequence). The CDR3 sequence is CASSQQGAGEQYF. CDR3 DNA: TGTGCCAGCAGCCAACAGGGGGCGGGGGAGCAGTACTTC. Full variable domain (missing parts from reference TRBV5-4 and TRBJ2-7): ETGVTQSPTHLIKTRGQQVTLRCSSQSGHNTVSWYQQALGQGPQFIFQYYREEENGRGNFPPRFSGLQFPNYSSELNVNALELDDSALYLCASSQQGAGEQYFGPGTRLTVT.

This chain connects TRBV7-2 to TRBJ2-7; TRBD1 matches at 7 bases. Per germline, CDR1 SGHTA and CDR2 FQGNSA. The CDR3 runs to 13 residues. J gave up 3 bases and V 5 bases, and 4 bases lay outside the gene matches. CDR3 DNA: TGTGCCAGCAGCAACAGGGGAAGCTACGAGCAGTACTTC. As protein: CASSNRGSYEQYF.